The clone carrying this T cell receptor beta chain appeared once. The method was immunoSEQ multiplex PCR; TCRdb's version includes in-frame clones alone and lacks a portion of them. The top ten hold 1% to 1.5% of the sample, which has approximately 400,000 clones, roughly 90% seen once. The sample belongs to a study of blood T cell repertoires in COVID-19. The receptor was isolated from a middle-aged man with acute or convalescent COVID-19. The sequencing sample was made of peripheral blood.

The CDR3 DNA reads as TGTGCCAGCAGCTCTACAGGGGCCGCTGAAGCTTTCTTT. The encoded protein is CASSSTGAAEAFF. The chain uses TRBV11-3 and TRBJ1-1; 7 bases are a match to TRBD1. Trimming cost V 4 bases and J 6 bases; bases outside gene matches: 5. This CDR3 contains 13 residues. Germline CDR1 reads SGHNT; CDR2 reads YENEEA.